These 20 T cell receptor beta chains were all obtained from the same sample, sequenced in a study of cytomegalovirus exposure and HLA in healthy donors. PCR involved 60 Vbeta and 13 Jbeta primers. Clones were read by immunoSEQ multiplex PCR, and TCRdb kept only the in-frame ones, dropping some. Of under 200,000 clones listed, 65% to 85% were seen once; the top ten hold around 3.1%. The material sequenced was PBMCs. The receptors come from a woman aged 45-60 years in good health and CMV-seropositive.

This clone was detected a few times. This rearrangement joins TRBV7-2 to TRBJ2-2; 7 bases align to TRBD1. The CDR3 length is 14 residues. Per the germline V gene, CDR1 is SGHTA and CDR2 is FQGNSA. V was pared by 5 bases and J by 4 bases, with 4 bases of the junction left unmatched. The CDR3 sequence is CASSPGQITGELFF. CDR3 coding DNA: TGTGCCAGCAGCCCGGGACAGATCACCGGGGAGCTGTTTTTT.

The chain recombines TRBV6-5 with TRBJ2-2; possible D gene TRBD1, 5 bases. The CDR3 is made up of 14 amino acids. The germline V gene encodes CDR1 MNHEY and CDR2 SVGAGI. The germline V and J ends were trimmed by 6 bases and 3 bases, with 11 bases remaining between them. The CDR3 spells CASRRDSYTGELFF. The CDR3 nucleotides are TGTGCCAGCAGACGCGACAGTTACACCGGGGAGCTGTTTTTT.

The J gene is TRBJ2-7, the V gene TRBV28; a possible D gene is TRBD2 (5 bases). Germline assignment: CDR1 MDHEN and CDR2 SYDVKM. CDR3 length: 13 amino acids. Trimming removed 5 bases at V and 2 bases at J, with 10 bases between. The CDR3 spells CASSTSGPYEQYF. CDR3 coding DNA: TGTGCCAGCAGTACCAGCGGTCCCTACGAGCAGTACTTC. Using reference TRBV28 and TRBJ2-7 for the parts outside the CDR3, the full variable domain is DVKVTQSSRYLVKRTGEKVFLECVQDMDHENMFWYRQDPGLGLRLIYFSYDVKMKEKGDIPEGYSVSREKKERFSLILESASTNQTSMYLCASSTSGPYEQYFGPGTRLTVT.

CDR3 protein: CASSEYRGAEAFF. In DNA form, the CDR3 reads TGTGCCAGTAGTGAATACAGGGGGGCTGAAGCTTTCTTT. This chain links TRBV19 with TRBJ1-1; 8 positions match TRBD1. Germline CDR1 LNHDA, CDR2 SQIVND (reference sequence). The ends lost 5 bases at V and 6 bases at J; junction bases unmatched: 5. The CDR3 has 13 residues.

The chain couples TRBV4-1 to TRBJ1-2; the match to TRBD1 covers 12 bases. After removal of 0 bases from V and 6 bases from J, the junction contained 5 bases not matched to a gene. Germline V gives CDR1 MGHRA, CDR2 YSYEKL. This CDR3 region has 16 residues. The CDR3 protein is CASSQEGDRGRDGYTF. The CDR3 DNA is TGCGCCAGCAGCCAAGAGGGGGACAGGGGGCGCGATGGCTACACCTTC.

V gene TRBV6-1 combines with J gene TRBJ1-5; D not certain. CDR3 length equals 13 residues. With 0 bases removed from V and 3 bases from J, the gap between germline ends came to 3 bases. The germline CDR1 and CDR2 sequences are MNHNS and SASEGT. The CDR3 nucleotides are TGTGCCAGCAGTGAAGCCCTCAATCAGCCCCAGCATTTT. Amino acids: CASSEALNQPQHF.

The chain uses TRBV30 and TRBJ1-2, with TRBD1 matching 8 bases. The CDR3 has 15 residues. Losses at the gene ends were 5 bases for V and 0 bases for J; bases not matched to a gene: 8. CDR1 and CDR2 (germline): GTSNPN, SVGIG (reference sequence). CDR3 loop: CAWVPDRGTNYGYTF. The CDR3, as DNA: TGTGCCTGGGTTCCTGACAGGGGAACTAACTATGGCTACACCTTC.

J is TRBJ2-7 and V is TRBV5-1; 7 bases align to TRBD1. The germline gives CDR1 SGHRS, CDR2 YFSETQ. With 4 bases clipped from V and 2 bases from J, the junction kept 18 bases outside the gene matches. The CDR3 has 18 amino acids. CDR3 protein: CASSPGEGGGGLAYEQYF. The CDR3 nucleotides read TGCGCCAGCAGCCCCGGGGAAGGGGGCGGCGGACTCGCCTACGAGCAGTACTTC.

This clone came up once. The CDR3 here is CASSADRGDTEAFF. For the CDR3, the DNA is TGTGCCAGCAGCGCGGACCGCGGGGACACTGAAGCTTTCTTT. V is TRBV5-6 and J is TRBJ1-1; no clear D. This CDR3 region has 14 residues. Trimming removed 4 bases from V and 3 bases from J, with 13 bases in between. Germline lookup yields CDR1 SGHDT and CDR2 YYEEEE.

The J gene is TRBJ1-1, the V gene TRBV5-1, with 7 bases matching TRBD1. From germline, CDR1 is SGHRS and CDR2 YFSETQ. The CDR3 covers 16 residues. With V trimmed by 4 bases and J by 0 bases, 9 bases remained unmatched. CDR3: CASSLQGGPMNTEAFF. In nucleotides, the CDR3 is TGCGCCAGCAGCCTCCAAGGGGGCCCAATGAACACTGAAGCTTTCTTT.

The chain uses TRBV7-2 and TRBJ2-5; D ambiguous. Germline CDR1 reads SGHTA; CDR2 reads FQGNSA. The CDR3 has 13 residues. The V and J ends lost 2 bases and 1 base respectively, with 5 bases between them. CDR3 residues: CASSLSLQETQYF. DNA for the CDR3: TGTGCCAGCAGCTTATCACTCCAAGAGACCCAGTACTTC. The variable domain in full, with the rest retrieved from reference TRBV7-2 and TRBJ2-5, is GAGVSQSPSNKVTEKGKDVELRCDPISGHTALYWYRQSLGQGLEFLIYFQGNSAPDKSGLPSDRFSAERTGGSVSTLTIQRTQQEDSAVYLCASSLSLQETQYFGPGTRLLVL.

This chain joins TRBV7-6 and TRBJ1-2; 7 bases are a match to TRBD1. J lost 7 bases, V lost 5 bases, and 10 bases had no gene match. There are 14 residues in the CDR3. Germline V lookup: CDR1 SGHVS, CDR2 FNYEAQ. CDR3 nucleotides: TGTGCCAGCAGCCCAGAAACGGGACAGTCTGGCTACACCTTC. This codes for CASSPETGQSGYTF.

The V gene is TRBV29-1, the J gene TRBJ2-3, with a possible D match to TRBD1 (5 bases). CDR1 is SQVTM, CDR2 ANQGSEA, per germline. V gave up 7 bases and J gave up 2 bases, with 7 bases separating them. The CDR3 has 11 residues. The CDR3 loop reads CSGGFTDTQYF. The CDR3 DNA sequence: TGCAGCGGGGGCTTCACAGATACGCAGTATTTT.

The V and J genes are TRBV28 and TRBJ1-1; D gene ambiguous. With 5 bases removed from V and 1 base from J, the gap between germline ends came to 11 bases. The CDR3 spans 14 residues. Germline assignment: CDR1 MDHEN and CDR2 SYDVKM. This CDR3 reads CASSGRLGNTEAFF. CDR3 nucleotides: TGTGCCAGCAGTGGGCGCTTAGGGAACACTGAAGCTTTCTTT.

V is TRBV5-6 and J is TRBJ2-3; 9 bases line up with TRBD1. The CDR3 is 16 amino acids. V shed 1 base, J shed 7 bases, and the junction held 10 bases outside the gene matches. Germline CDR1 SGHDT, CDR2 YYEEEE. In DNA, the CDR3 is TGTGCCAGCAGCTTGACAGGGGGCAATCTTTTAAATACGCAGTATTTT. Translated: CASSLTGGNLLNTQYF. The variable domain in full, with the rest retrieved from reference TRBV5-6 and TRBJ2-3, is DAGVTQSPTHLIKTRGQQVTLRCSPKSGHDTVSWYQQALGQGPQFIFQYYEEEERQRGNFPDRFSGHQFPNYSSELNVNALLLGDSALYLCASSLTGGNLLNTQYFGPGTRLTVL.

This rearrangement joins TRBV19 to TRBJ1-5; 10 bases agree with TRBD1. The CDR3 sequence is 15 residues long. From germline, CDR1 is LNHDA and CDR2 SQIVND (reference sequence). Trimming at V came to 5 bases and at J to 5 bases, leaving 6 bases not matched to a gene. CDR3 DNA: TGTGCCAGTAGTTCCTCGGGACAGGGGTATCAGCCCCAGCATTTT. Its translation is CASSSSGQGYQPQHF.

The chain has TRBV7-3 and TRBJ2-1; no clear D gene. The CDR3 runs 13 residues. Trimming shortened V by 1 base and J by 8 bases, and 9 bases separated the two germline ends. Germline V gene data show CDR1 as SGHTA and CDR2 as FQGTGA. The CDR3 reads CASSLSLGYEQFF. The CDR3 nucleotides read TGTGCCAGCAGCTTAAGTCTCGGGTATGAGCAGTTCTTC.

This CDR3 is CASSQGGTGGKGKQYF. DNA of the CDR3: TGCGCCAGCAGCCAGGGAGGGACAGGGGGAAAGGGAAAGCAGTACTTC. The V and J genes are TRBV4-1 and TRBJ2-7, with 11 bases fitting TRBD1. Trimming removed 3 bases from V and 8 bases from J; junction bases left unmatched: 12. The V gene's germline CDR1 is MGHRA and CDR2 YSYEKL. CDR3 size: 16 residues.

The rearrangement joins TRBV18 to TRBJ1-1; unclear D gene. The V and J ends lost 8 bases and 1 base respectively, with 11 bases between them. The germline gives CDR1 KGHSH, CDR2 LQKENI. CDR3 length equals 13 residues. The CDR3 protein is CASTSQANTEAFF. The CDR3 DNA follows: TGTGCCAGCACAAGCCAGGCGAACACTGAAGCTTTCTTT.

The CDR3 reads CASSTRGEGTEAFF. CDR3 sequence (DNA): TGTGCCAGCAGCACCAGGGGTGAGGGCACTGAAGCTTTCTTT. The J gene is TRBJ1-1, the V gene TRBV14; TRBD1 might be the D (6 bases). CDR1 is SGHDN, CDR2 FVKESK, per germline. The germline V and J ends were trimmed by 5 bases and 4 bases, with 14 bases remaining between them. The CDR3 spans 14 residues. Full variable domain (outside the CDR3, taken from reference TRBV14 and TRBJ1-1): EAGVTQFPSHSVIEKGQTVTLRCDPISGHDNLYWYRRVMGKEIKFLLHFVKESKQDESGMPNNRFLAERTGGTYSTLKVQPAELEDSGVYFCASSTRGEGTEAFFGQGTRLTVV.